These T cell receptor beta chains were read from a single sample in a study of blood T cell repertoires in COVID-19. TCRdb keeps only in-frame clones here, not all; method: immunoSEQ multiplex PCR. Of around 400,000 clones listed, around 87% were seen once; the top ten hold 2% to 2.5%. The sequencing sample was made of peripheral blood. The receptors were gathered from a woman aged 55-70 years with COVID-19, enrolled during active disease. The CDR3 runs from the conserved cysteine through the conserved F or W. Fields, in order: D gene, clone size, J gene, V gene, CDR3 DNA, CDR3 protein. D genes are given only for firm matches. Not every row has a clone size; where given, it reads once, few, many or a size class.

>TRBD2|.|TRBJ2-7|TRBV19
TGTGCCAGTAGTATAGTAGCGGGGGCCTCCTACGAGCAGTACTTC
CASSIVAGASYEQYF
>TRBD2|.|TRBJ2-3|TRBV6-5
TGTGCCAGCAGTTTCAGGACTAGCGGGGGGACAGATACGCAGTATTTT
CASSFRTSGGTDTQYF
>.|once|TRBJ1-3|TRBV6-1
TGTGCCAGCAGTGGGACTGTTGAACCCTCTGGAAACACCATATATTTT
CASSGTVEPSGNTIYF
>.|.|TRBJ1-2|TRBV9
TGTGCCAGCAGCGTAACCCGAGATAACTATGGCTACACCTTC
CASSVTRDNYGYTF
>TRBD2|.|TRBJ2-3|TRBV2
TGTGCCAGCAGTTTCCCGGTAGCGGGGCTAAATTCTTTCACAGATACGCAGTATTTT
CASSFPVAGLNSFTDTQYF
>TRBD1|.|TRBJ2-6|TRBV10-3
TGTGCCATCAGTGACCCTCTGACAGGGGACCACTCTGGGGCCAACGTCCTGACTTTC
CAISDPLTGDHSGANVLTF
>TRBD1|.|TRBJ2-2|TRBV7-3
TGTGCCAGCACCCCGGAAGGGGGCGTCACCGGGGAGCTGTTTTTT
CASTPEGGVTGELFF
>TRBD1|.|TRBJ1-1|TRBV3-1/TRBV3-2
TGTGCCAGCTGGGACAGGGACACTGAAGCTTTCTTT
CASWDRDTEAFF
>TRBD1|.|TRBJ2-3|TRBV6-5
TGTGCCACATCAGACAGGGAAAATAAGCAGTATTTT
CATSDRENKQYF
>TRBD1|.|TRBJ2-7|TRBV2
TGTGCCAGCAAAATTTTCGGGGGACAGGGGGCAAGTGAGCAGTACTTC
CASKIFGGQGASEQYF
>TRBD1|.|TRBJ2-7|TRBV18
TGTGCCAGCTCAGTGGGACAGGGAGAGCAGTACTTC
CASSVGQGEQYF
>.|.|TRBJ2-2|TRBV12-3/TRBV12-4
TGTGCCACCCGCCAGTCCCGGGAGCTGTTTTTT
CATRQSRELFF
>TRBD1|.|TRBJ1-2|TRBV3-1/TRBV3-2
TGTGCCAGCAGCGGCCGGGGGACAGTACTATATGGCTACACCTTC
CASSGRGTVLYGYTF
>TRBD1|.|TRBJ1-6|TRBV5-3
TGTGCCAGAAGCTTGGGACAGGGTCCGCCCTGGGATAATTCACCCCTCCACTTT
CARSLGQGPPWDNSPLHF
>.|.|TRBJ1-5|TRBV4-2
TGTGCCAGCAGCGATACAGGGTGGGATAGCAATCAGCCCCAGCATTTT
CASSDTGWDSNQPQHF
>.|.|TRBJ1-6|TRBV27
TGTGCCAGCAGTTTATATTTGGGAGGGGACACCTATAATTCACCCCTCCACTTT
CASSLYLGGDTYNSPLHF
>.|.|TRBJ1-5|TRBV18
TGTGCCAGCTCACCAAGTCTAGCAGGAGGAGGCAATCAGCCCCAGCATTTT
CASSPSLAGGGNQPQHF
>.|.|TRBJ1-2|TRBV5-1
TGCGCCAGCAGCTACCAGGGTACTGGTGGCTACACCTTC
CASSYQGTGGYTF
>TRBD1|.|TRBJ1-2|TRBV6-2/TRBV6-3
TGTGCCAGCAGTCCACAGGGGGCGGGCTACACCTTC
CASSPQGAGYTF
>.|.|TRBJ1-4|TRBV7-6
TGTGCCAGCAGCCCGACACCACAAAAAGAAAAACTGTTTTTT
CASSPTPQKEKLFF
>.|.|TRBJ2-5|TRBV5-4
TGTGCCAGCAGCTTGGGGCTAGGGGAAGGGACCCAGTACTTC
CASSLGLGEGTQYF
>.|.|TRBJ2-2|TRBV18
TGTGCCAGCTCACCATTCATAGAGAACACCGGGGAGCTGTTTTTT
CASSPFIENTGELFF
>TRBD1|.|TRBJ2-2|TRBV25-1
TGTGCCAGCTGGATCGACAGGGGAGCTACCGGGGAGCTGTTTTTT
CASWIDRGATGELFF
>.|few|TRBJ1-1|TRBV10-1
TGCGCCAGCAGTGAGTCTACGCGGCACACTGAAGCTTTCTTT
CASSESTRHTEAFF
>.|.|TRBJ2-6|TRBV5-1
TGCGCCAGCAGTATGACAGGATCCGGGGCCAACGTCCTGACTTTC
CASSMTGSGANVLTF
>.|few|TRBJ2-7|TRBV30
TGTGCCTGGCAATTGGACAGCTCCTACGAGCAGTACTTC
CAWQLDSSYEQYF
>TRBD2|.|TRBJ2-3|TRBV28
TGTGCCAGCAGCCGTATCGGGCGGGGGGGCACAGATACGCAGTATTTT
CASSRIGRGGTDTQYF
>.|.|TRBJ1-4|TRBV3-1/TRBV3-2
TGTGCCAGCAGCCAAACGGTGTGGGAAAAACTGTTTTTT
CASSQTVWEKLFF
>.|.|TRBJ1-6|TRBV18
TGTGCCAGCTGCCAGGGCGTCGGTAATTCACCCCTCCACTTT
CASCQGVGNSPLHF
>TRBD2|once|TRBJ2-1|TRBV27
TGTGCCAGCAGTCCGAAAAGAGCGGGGGACCGCTCCTACAATGAGCAGTTCTTC
CASSPKRAGDRSYNEQFF
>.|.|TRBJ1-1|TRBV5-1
TGCGCCAGCAGCTTGCAGGGGTCAGGGAACACTGAAGCTTTCTTT
CASSLQGSGNTEAFF
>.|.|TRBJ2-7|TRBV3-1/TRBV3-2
TGTGCCAGCAGCCAAGATAAGGGGTACCTCTACGAGCAGTACTTC
CASSQDKGYLYEQYF
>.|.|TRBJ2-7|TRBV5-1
TGCGCCAGCAGCTTGGACGGGGGGCCCTACGAGCAGTACTTC
CASSLDGGPYEQYF
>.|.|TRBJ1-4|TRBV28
TGTGCCAGCAGCCCACAGGGTCCAACTAATGAAAAACTGTTTTTT
CASSPQGPTNEKLFF
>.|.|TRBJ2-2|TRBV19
TGTGCCAGTAGGACATCTTCCTTAGAGAACACCGGGGAGCTGTTTTTT
CASRTSSLENTGELFF
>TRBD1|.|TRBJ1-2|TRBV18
TGTGCCAGCTCACCGGGACAGGGTACCTCTAACTATGGCTACACCTTC
CASSPGQGTSNYGYTF
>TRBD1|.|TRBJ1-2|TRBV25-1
TGTGCCAGCAGTGGGGACAGGGGGCCGGGAGGCTACACCTTC
CASSGDRGPGGYTF
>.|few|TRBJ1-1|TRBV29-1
TGCAGCGGCTATGTCCGGAGCACTGAAGCTTTCTTT
CSGYVRSTEAFF
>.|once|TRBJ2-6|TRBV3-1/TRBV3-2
TGTGCCAGCGCCCGGGGAGGTGGGGCCAACGTCCTGACTTTC
CASARGGGANVLTF
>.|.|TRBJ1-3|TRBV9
TGTGCCAGCAGCGTAGATGACATCGACTCTGGAAACACCATATATTTT
CASSVDDIDSGNTIYF
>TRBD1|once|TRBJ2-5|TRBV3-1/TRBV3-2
TGTGCCAGCAGAAGACAGGGTGTAGAGACCCAGTACTTC
CASRRQGVETQYF
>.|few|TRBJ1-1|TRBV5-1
TGCGCCAGCAGCTCCGGGAACACTGAAGCTTTCTTT
CASSSGNTEAFF
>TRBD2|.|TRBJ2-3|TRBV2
TGTGCCAGCATGGTCGGGGGGAGCACAGATACGCAGTATTTT
CASMVGGSTDTQYF
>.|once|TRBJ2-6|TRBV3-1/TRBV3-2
TGTGCCAGCAGCCGAGGAGCTGGGGCCAACGTCCTGACTTTC
CASSRGAGANVLTF
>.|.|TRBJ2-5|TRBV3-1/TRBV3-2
TGTGCCAGCAGCCAATTAGCGGCCCAGTACTTC
CASSQLAAQYF
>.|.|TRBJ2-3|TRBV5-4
TGTGCCAGCAGCTTGACAGAAGAAGCAGATACGCAGTATTTT
CASSLTEEADTQYF
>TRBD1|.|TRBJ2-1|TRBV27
TGTGCCAGCAGTTTGACAGGGATGGGTGAGCAGTTCTTC
CASSLTGMGEQFF